The 19 T cell receptor beta chains listed next were all sequenced from one sample in a study of T cell responses to AZD1222 COVID-19 vaccine. Data came from immunoSEQ multiplex PCR; TCRdb stores just in-frame clones and leaves some out. The table lists 140,000 to 150,000 clones, 92% of them singletons, with about 3.7% in the top ten. The material was peripheral blood, obtained on day 0 of AZD1222 vaccination. The receptors originated from an adult in good health.

This clone has a single count. The chain couples TRBV5-4 to TRBJ2-7; 7 bases are shared with TRBD2. This CDR3 is 15 amino acids long. V lost 0 bases and J lost 6; bases outside the gene matches: 9. CDR1 and CDR2 from the germline V gene are SGHNT and YYREEE (reference sequence). DNA of the CDR3: TGTGCCAGCAGCTTGGAAGGGAGGGGATCCCGCGAGCAGTACTTC. The encoded protein is CASSLEGRGSREQYF.

This sequence joins TRBV9 and TRBJ2-7; no firm D call. Trimming stripped 4 bases from V and 5 bases from J, with 19 bases between. Germline V gene lookup returns CDR1 SGDLS and CDR2 YYNGEE. The CDR3 contains 15 residues. CDR3 coding DNA: TGTGCCAGCAGCCCCCGACCGCAATCCAGAGACGAGCAGTACTTC. As protein: CASSPRPQSRDEQYF.

The chain joins TRBV19 to TRBJ2-7, with D perhaps matching TRBD2 (5 bases). Germline CDR1 is LNHDA and CDR2 is SQIVND (reference sequence). This CDR3 contains 14 residues. V shed 5 bases and J shed 4 bases, with 15 bases lying between them. CDR3 in amino acids: CASSPSGLPYEQYF. In DNA, the CDR3 is TGTGCCAGTAGTCCCAGTGGACTCCCATACGAGCAGTACTTC.

J is TRBJ1-2 and V is TRBV19; perhaps TRBD1 as D (5 bases). The CDR3 spans 14 residues. With 4 bases removed from V and 3 bases from J, the gap between germline ends came to 12 bases. The germline gives CDR1 LNHDA, CDR2 SQIVND (reference sequence). CDR3 bases: TGTGCCAGTAGTACGGTAGGGGCGGACTATGGCTACACCTTC. The encoded protein is CASSTVGADYGYTF.

This chain joins TRBV6-2 or TRBV6-3 and TRBJ1-4, with a possible D match to TRBD1 (5 bases). Trimming cost V 2 bases and J 5 bases, with 6 bases left between them. CDR1 MNHEY and CDR2 SVGEGT come from the germline V gene. The CDR3 runs 13 residues. This CDR3 reads CASSYQGNEKLFF. In nucleotides, the CDR3 is TGTGCCAGCAGTTACCAGGGAAATGAAAAACTGTTTTTT.

This clone has a single count. The chain has TRBV24-1 and TRBJ1-5, with D unclear. This CDR3 comprises 14 residues. V lost 9 bases, J lost 1 base, and 12 bases lay in between. CDR1 KGHDR and CDR2 SFDVKD come from the germline V gene. For the CDR3, the DNA is TGTGCCACCCCCACTTGCGCAAGCAATCAGCCCCAGCATTTT. Translation gives CATPTCASNQPQHF.

The J gene is TRBJ1-3, the V gene TRBV5-1; the D is unclear. The CDR3 runs to 14 residues. V was pared by 4 bases and J by 0 bases, with 8 bases between. The germline V gene has CDR1 SGHRS and CDR2 YFSETQ. As DNA, the CDR3 is TGCGCCAGCAGCCTAGAGCCCTCTGGAAACACCATATATTTT. It specifies CASSLEPSGNTIYF.

The chain couples TRBV7-3 to TRBJ1-1; 8 bases agree with TRBD1. Germline V CDR1 and CDR2: SGHTA, FQGTGA. The CDR3 loop spans 13 amino acids. With V trimmed by 0 bases and J by 8 bases, 2 bases remained unmatched. The CDR3 region is CASSLTGDREAFF. Written as DNA, the CDR3 is TGTGCCAGCAGCTTAACGGGGGACAGGGAAGCTTTCTTT. Combining the CDR3 with reference TRBV7-3 and TRBJ1-1 gives the whole variable domain GAGVSQTPSNKVTEKGKYVELRCDPISGHTALYWYRQSLGQGPEFLIYFQGTGAADDSGLPNDRFFAVRPEGSVSTLKIQRTERGDSAVYLCASSLTGDREAFFGQGTRLTVV.

The rearrangement joins TRBV12-3 or TRBV12-4 to TRBJ1-1, with TRBD1 as a possible D gene (5 bases). The V end lost 2 bases, the J end lost 6 bases, and 10 bases lay between the germline ends. This CDR3 spans 13 amino acids. CDR3: CASSLSGTPEAFF. The CDR3 nucleotides read TGTGCCAGCAGTTTATCCGGGACGCCTGAAGCTTTCTTT.

The V call is TRBV5-1, the J call TRBJ2-7, with 10 nucleotides matching TRBD2. The ends lost 4 bases at V and 4 bases at J; junction bases unmatched: 8. This CDR3 comprises 15 residues. Germline-derived CDR1 and CDR2 are SGHRS and YFSETQ. The CDR3 is CASSLDGLAAYEQYF. The CDR3, as DNA: TGCGCCAGCAGCCTAGACGGACTAGCGGCTTACGAGCAGTACTTC.

V gene TRBV6-4 combines with J gene TRBJ2-7; 8 bases align to TRBD1. Germline-derived CDR1 and CDR2 are MRHNA and SNTAGT. This CDR3 contains 15 residues. The J segment lost 2 bases and the V segment lost 4 bases, leaving 7 bases of the junction unmatched. The CDR3 loop is CASSGQGKNPYEQYF. The CDR3 DNA sequence: TGTGCCAGCAGTGGACAGGGGAAAAATCCCTACGAGCAGTACTTC.

The rearrangement uses TRBV2 and TRBJ2-7, with D uncertain. Trimming left V 6 bases short and J 3 bases short, with 9 bases between. The CDR3 spans 12 residues. The germline gives CDR1 SNHLY, CDR2 FYNNEI. The CDR3 reads CASSENIYEQYF. The DNA for the CDR3 is TGTGCCAGCAGCGAAAATATCTACGAGCAGTACTTC.

This chain joins TRBV5-1 and TRBJ2-7, with D possibly matching TRBD1 (6 bases). The CDR3 consists of 15 residues. V lost 3 bases and J 6 bases, leaving 19 bases between the germline ends. The germline CDR1 and CDR2 sequences are SGHRS and YFSETQ. The CDR3 DNA reads as TGCGCCAGCAGCTCAGTCCAGGGGAAGGGTAGCGAGCAGTACTTC. It codes for CASSSVQGKGSEQYF.

Only a few counts were recorded for this clone. CDR3 residues: CAISEDRVSGNQPQHF. The CDR3 DNA is TGTGCCATCAGTGAGGATCGGGTAAGCGGCAATCAGCCCCAGCATTTT. The chain joins TRBV10-3 to TRBJ1-5; unclear D gene. V was shortened by 2 bases and J by 2 bases, with 13 bases between the two germline ends. Germline V CDR1 and CDR2: ENHRY, SYGVKD. There are 16 residues in the CDR3.

This chain joins TRBV27 and TRBJ1-1; 7 nucleotides match TRBD1. The CDR3 totals 16 residues. The V segment lost 3 bases and the J segment 4 bases; nucleotides outside the gene matches: 11. Germline CDR1 MNHEY, CDR2 SMNVEV (reference sequence). For the CDR3, the DNA is TGTGCCAGCAGTTTCCTCGGAGGGGGCGCAATCACTGAAGCTTTCTTT. Translated: CASSFLGGGAITEAFF.

The rearrangement joins TRBV5-6 to TRBJ1-2; D is uncertain. The CDR3 totals 14 residues. V was shortened by 0 bases and J by 8 bases, with 14 bases between the two germline ends. The germline V gene has CDR1 SGHDT and CDR2 YYEEEE. CDR3 sequence (DNA): TGTGCCAGCAGCTTGGTGAGGAGGGAGGGCGGCTACACCTTC. It translates to CASSLVRREGGYTF.

The chain has TRBV6-1 and TRBJ2-2; D is unclear. The CDR3 covers 13 residues. Germline CDR1 reads MNHNS; CDR2 reads SASEGT. The germline V and J ends were trimmed by 5 bases and 3 bases, with 7 bases remaining between them. The CDR3 region is CASSSQYTGELFF. The CDR3 nucleotides are TGTGCCAGCAGTTCTCAGTACACCGGGGAGCTGTTTTTT.

This chain uses TRBV6-4 with TRBJ2-7; 9 bases align to TRBD1. The CDR3 length is 15 residues. V shed 5 bases and J 2 bases; nucleotides not matched to a gene: 7. CDR1 and CDR2 (germline): MRHNA, SNTAGT. Written as DNA, the CDR3 is TGTGCCAGCAGTACCTCGGGACAGGGTCCCTACGAGCAGTACTTC. Encoded protein: CASSTSGQGPYEQYF.

The V call is TRBV12-3 or TRBV12-4, the J call TRBJ1-1; D unclear. This CDR3 spans 13 amino acids. Trimming shortened V by 7 bases and J by 1 base, and 10 bases separated the two germline ends. CDR3 bases: TGTGCCAGCACCCTGGACGGGAACACTGAAGCTTTCTTT. Amino acid sequence: CASTLDGNTEAFF.